The clone carrying this TCR beta chain was counted only a few times. Its antigen is not identified. Version v3.0 of the immunoSEQ assay was performed at survey level. Generated by immunoSEQ multiplex PCR, the TCRdb table keeps only in-frame clones and is missing some. Of around 29,000 clones detected, over 90% appear once; the ten largest clones hold about 6%. The V gene lost 4 bases and the J gene lost 1 base, with 10 bases spanning the gap. The germline V gene has CDR1 LGHNA and CDR2 YNFKEQ. CDR3 length equals 14 residues. In the United States, treatment was given to all participants with HIV. This record belongs to a study of long-term antiretroviral therapy in people with HIV. Findings of the study overall: Despite increasing after ART, diversity remained lower than that of transplant donor controls. In the period from about 2003 to 2017, blood was collected, possibly under older ART regimens.

Material: unsorted PBMCs, obtained 6.5 years after starting antiretroviral therapy. This rearrangement joins TRBV4-2 to TRBJ1-2, with a possible D match to TRBD1 (6 bases). The TCR sequence derives from a woman aged 40 to 50 with HIV. The CDR3 coding sequence is TGTGCCAGCAGCCCCGACAGGATTAACTATGGCTACACCTTC. It codes for CASSPDRINYGYTF.